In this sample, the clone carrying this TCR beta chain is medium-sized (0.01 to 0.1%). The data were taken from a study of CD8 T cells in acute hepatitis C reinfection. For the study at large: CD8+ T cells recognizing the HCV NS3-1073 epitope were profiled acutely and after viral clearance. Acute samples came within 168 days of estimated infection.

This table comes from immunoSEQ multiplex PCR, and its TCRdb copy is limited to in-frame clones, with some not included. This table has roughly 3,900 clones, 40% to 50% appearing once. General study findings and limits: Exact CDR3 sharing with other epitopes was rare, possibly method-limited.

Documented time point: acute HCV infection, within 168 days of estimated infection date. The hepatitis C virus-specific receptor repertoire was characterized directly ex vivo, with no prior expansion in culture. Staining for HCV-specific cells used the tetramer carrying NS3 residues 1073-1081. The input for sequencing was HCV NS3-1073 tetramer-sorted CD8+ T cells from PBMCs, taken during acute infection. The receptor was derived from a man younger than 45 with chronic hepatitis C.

CDR3: CASRVLAEHYNEQFF. The CDR3 region has the DNA TGTGCCAGCAGAGTCCTAGCGGAACACTACAATGAGCAGTTCTTC. This chain links TRBV4-2 with TRBJ2-1, with 7 positions matching TRBD2. Germline trimming cut 6 bases from V and 3 bases from J; bases unmatched to any gene: 8. Germline assignment: CDR1 LGHNA and CDR2 YNFKEQ. This CDR3 spans 15 amino acids.